This entry describes one T cell receptor beta chain. Source study methods: Quantification of nucleated cells was approximated via reference gene primer amplification. Measured with immunoSEQ multiplex PCR; TCRdb has only the in-frame clones, and not every one. V, J and clone size reflect that table, while D and trimming were determined from the DNA. This sample has some 230,000 clones, with 70% to 90% found just once. The entry originates in a study of blood T cell repertoires in COVID-19. There are 12 residues in the CDR3. The V end was cut by 6 bases, the J end by 4 bases, with 7 bases between. Sequenced sample: peripheral blood. The sequence came from a man aged 25 to 40 who had recovered from COVID-19. The V call is TRBV12-3 or TRBV12-4, the J call TRBJ1-3; no reliable D call. The CDR3 DNA reads as TGTGCCAGCAGCCCCGGGGGAAACACCATATATTTT. Protein: CASSPGGNTIYF.